The clone carrying this T cell receptor beta chain was counted a few times. Primed by a sample-barcoded 5' primer and a J-beta primer mix, a second PCR proceeded for about 6 to 12 cycles. One entry per CDR3 protein, called by TCRdb with MiXCR from the 5' RACE reads. The sample shows nearly 800,000 distinct CDR3 sequences, approximately 25% of them seen only once. Germline assignment: CDR1 SGHVS and CDR2 FQNEAQ. V gave up 0 bases and J gave up 11 bases, with 16 bases separating them. The CDR3 contains 14 residues. Each sample provided at least 5 micrograms of extracted total RNA. This sample is part of a study of blood T cells in healthy people across ages. The sample was also reused in another study, on T cells of mothers and their children. Per that paper: Related mother-child pairs showed slightly, non-significantly higher overlap than unrelated pairs.

This clonotype was obtained from a boy younger than 18 in good health. The chain has TRBV7-8 and TRBJ1-1; D remains unclear. The sequencing sample was made of blood. The CDR3 region is CASSLALVDGRAFF. CDR3 bases: TGTGCCAGCAGCTTAGCGCTGGTAGACGGACGCGCTTTCTTT.